This T cell receptor beta chain is drawn from a study of blood T cell repertoires in COVID-19. In the study overall: Spain, Italy and the United States supplied samples that represented acute and convalescent COVID-19.

V was cut by 7 bases and J by 5 bases, with 21 bases left in between. CDR1 SGHRS and CDR2 YFSETQ come from the germline V gene. This CDR3 has 15 amino acids. As handled by the study authors: Amplification from reference gene primers served as the basis for estimated nucleated cell counts. The method was immunoSEQ multiplex PCR; TCRdb's version includes in-frame clones alone and lacks a portion of them. For V, J and clone size, that table is used; D and trimming come from the DNA. The sample has under 250,000 clones, roughly 83% seen once; the top ten hold around 6%. The receptor comes from a woman older than 75 with COVID-19, enrolled during active disease. The chain uses TRBV5-1 and TRBJ1-1, with a possible D match to TRBD1 (5 bases). Specimen: peripheral blood. CDR3 DNA: TGCGCCAGCGCGCCTGGGGGGACTCTGGTAACTGAAGCTTTCTTT. It codes for CASAPGGTLVTEAFF.